Given below is one T cell receptor (beta chain) in context. The sample originates from a study of blood T cell repertoires in COVID-19. As for the study in general: The United States, Italy and Spain supplied acute and convalescent COVID-19 samples. The cDNA or gDNA used as material had been derived from T cells, B-cell-depleted T cells, or PBMCs.

In the authors' workflow: Counts of nucleated cells, estimated from reference gene primer amplification, were obtained. Profiled with immunoSEQ multiplex PCR; TCRdb holds only in-frame clones, not every one. The V and J calls and clone size come from that table; D and trimming were worked out from the DNA. The sample contains about 120,000 clones, roughly 80% of which appear only once. CDR3 length equals 20 residues. CDR1 is LGHNA and CDR2 is YNFKEQ in the germline V gene. V dropped 1 base and J dropped 0; count of bases not matched to a gene: 14. V usage is TRBV4-2 and J usage is TRBJ2-7; 11 positions agree with TRBD2. Sequences were obtained from peripheral blood. This sequence originates from a human donor in a cohort sampled during active COVID-19. CDR3 amino acids: CASSQAWVSGRAGSSYEQYF. CDR3 sequence (DNA): TGTGCCAGCAGCCAAGCTTGGGTTAGCGGGAGGGCCGGAAGCTCCTACGAGCAGTACTTC.